The source of this T cell receptor (beta chain) is a study of control samples from healthy donors and cancer patients. Generated by immunoSEQ multiplex PCR, the TCRdb table keeps only in-frame clones and is missing some. The table has about 54,000 clones, nearly 96% seen once; the top ten hold under 2%. In germline, CDR1 is SGHRS, CDR2 YFSETQ. Deletions cut 4 bases from V and 2 bases from J, with 13 bases between. The CDR3 length is 15 residues. Specimen: blood. This clonotype originated in a woman aged 25 to 39 in good health. The chain joins TRBV5-1 to TRBJ2-4, with D possibly matching TRBD2 (6 bases). Here the CDR3 reads CASSLWGEPKNIQYF. The CDR3 nucleotides are TGCGCCAGCAGCCTGTGGGGGGAACCCAAAAACATTCAGTACTTC.